One sample yielded the 28 T cell receptor beta chains listed below, sequenced in a study of PD-1 blockade in classical Hodgkin lymphoma. Generated by immunoSEQ multiplex PCR, the TCRdb table keeps only in-frame clones and is missing some. The data show 38,000 or so clones, more than 65% seen once. Relapses following autologous stem cell transplantation were seen in all patients, with brentuximab vedotin exposure varying. The sequences come from peripheral blood mononuclear cells (PBMCs), collected before the second cycle of nivolumab. Receptors originate from a human donor with classical Hodgkin lymphoma.

The chain employs TRBV10-3 and TRBJ2-7; the D is unclear. Germline assignment: CDR1 ENHRY and CDR2 SYGVKD. This CDR3 comprises 12 residues. Between the trimmed V and J ends, which lost 0 bases and 10 bases, there was a span of 10 bases. The CDR3 nucleotides are TGTGCCATCAGTGAGTCTACTTTCGGTCAGTACTTC. Its translation is CAISESTFGQYF.

This chain joins TRBV5-1 and TRBJ2-1; no firm D call. V was pared by 2 bases and J by 4 bases, with 1 base between. This CDR3 contains 11 residues. Germline lookup yields CDR1 SGHRS and CDR2 YFSETQ. This CDR3 reads CASSLYNEQFF. CDR3 sequence (DNA): TGCGCCAGCAGCTTATACAATGAGCAGTTCTTC.

The V and J genes are TRBV4-1 and TRBJ1-2; D uncertain. Germline loops: CDR1 MGHRA, CDR2 YSYEKL. The V end was cut by 4 bases, the J end by 0 bases, with 12 bases between. The length of the CDR3 is 15 residues. CDR3 region: CASSRLEQPNYGYTF. CDR3 DNA: TGCGCCAGCAGCCGGCTGGAGCAGCCTAACTATGGCTACACCTTC.

This chain links TRBV7-9 with TRBJ2-5; D remains ambiguous. Between the trimmed V and J ends, which lost 2 bases and 4 bases, there was a span of 5 bases. Germline loops: CDR1 SEHNR, CDR2 FQNEAQ (reference sequence). The CDR3 consists of 12 residues. The CDR3 nucleotides are TGTGCCAGCAGCTTAAACTTAGAGACCCAGTACTTC. Encoded protein: CASSLNLETQYF.

The V and J genes are TRBV27 and TRBJ2-1, with 8 bases aligning to TRBD2. This CDR3 comprises 14 residues. CDR1 MNHEY and CDR2 SMNVEV come from the germline V gene (reference sequence). J lost 7 bases, V lost 4 bases, and 6 bases had no gene match. CDR3 nucleotides: TGTGCCAGCAGTTCCGTCGGGGGGGGGAATGAGCAGTTCTTC. Encoded protein: CASSSVGGGNEQFF.

The V call is TRBV5-4, the J call TRBJ2-7; 10 positions agree with TRBD2. Germline assignment: CDR1 SGHNT and CDR2 YYREEE (reference sequence). The V segment lost 2 bases and the J segment 3 bases; nucleotides outside the gene matches: 5. The CDR3 contains 15 residues. In nucleotides, the CDR3 is TGTGCCAGCAGCTTAAATAGCGGGAGGTTCTACGAGCAGTACTTC. Encoded protein: CASSLNSGRFYEQYF.

This sequence joins TRBV18 and TRBJ2-1; tentative D call: TRBD1 (5 bases). This CDR3 contains 15 residues. Germline lookup yields CDR1 KGHSH and CDR2 LQKENI. V was shortened by 3 bases and J by 2 bases, with 11 bases between the two germline ends. For the CDR3, the DNA is TGTGCCAGCTCACCCACCATGGACACCTACAATGAGCAGTTCTTC. Its translation: CASSPTMDTYNEQFF.

This clone was seen a handful of times. The gene calls are TRBV27 and TRBJ1-2, with D unresolved. Per the germline V gene, CDR1 is MNHEY and CDR2 is SMNVEV (reference sequence). The CDR3 extends over 13 amino acids. The V gene lost 2 bases and the J gene lost 4 bases, with 8 bases spanning the gap. The CDR3 sequence is CASSLGGTYGYTF. The CDR3, as DNA: TGTGCCAGCAGTTTAGGAGGTACCTATGGCTACACCTTC.

This chain joins TRBV19 and TRBJ2-5, with 12 bases lining up with TRBD2. The CDR3 is 16 amino acids. Germline V gene data show CDR1 as LNHDA and CDR2 as SQIVND (reference sequence). Trimming removed 4 bases from V and 5 bases from J; junction bases left unmatched: 8. This CDR3 reads CASSRALAGGRETQYF. For the CDR3, the DNA is TGTGCCAGTAGTAGAGCCCTAGCGGGAGGGCGGGAGACCCAGTACTTC.

The chain recombines TRBV6-9 with TRBJ1-2; D remains unclear. Germline CDR1 is MNHGY and CDR2 is SVAAGI. The CDR3 contains 13 residues. V lost 8 bases and J lost 1, with 11 bases in between. Written as DNA, the CDR3 is TGTGCCAGCCGGAAGCCAAATAACTATGGCTACACCTTC. Its translation is CASRKPNNYGYTF.

J is TRBJ2-1 and V is TRBV10-3; 16 bases agree with TRBD2. CDR3 length: 20 residues. Trimming removed 4 bases from V and 0 bases from J; junction bases left unmatched: 9. The germline CDR1 and CDR2 sequences are ENHRY and SYGVKD. In nucleotides, the CDR3 is TGTGCCATCAGTGGGCAGGGACTAGCGGGAGGGTCAAGCTCCTACAATGAGCAGTTCTTC. It is translated as CAISGQGLAGGSSSYNEQFF.

This clone was seen more than once but under ten times. The rearrangement joins TRBV27 to TRBJ2-7; no clear D gene. CDR3 length: 16 residues. V was pared by 7 bases and J by 5 bases, with 24 bases between. Germline V gene lookup returns CDR1 MNHEY and CDR2 SMNVEV (reference sequence). The DNA for the CDR3 is TGTGCCAGCACCTTTAGGTTAGACGCCCCGTTGCACGAGCAGTACTTC. As protein: CASTFRLDAPLHEQYF.

This clone is labeled as medium-sized. The chain recombines TRBV7-2 with TRBJ2-7; 11 bases are a match to TRBD2. The V segment lost 1 base and the J segment 3 bases; nucleotides outside the gene matches: 2. CDR1 and CDR2 from the germline V gene are SGHTA and FQGNSA. The CDR3 totals 15 residues. The CDR3 is CASSLVSGGVYEQYF. The CDR3 coding sequence is TGTGCCAGCAGCTTAGTTAGCGGGGGGGTCTACGAGCAGTACTTC.

This clone has only one observation. The rearrangement links TRBV5-4 to TRBJ1-1; a weak D match, TRBD1 (6 bases). Germline assignment: CDR1 SGHNT and CDR2 YYREEE (reference sequence). V shed 0 bases and J shed 0 bases, with 6 bases lying between them. This CDR3 is built from 14 residues. The CDR3 protein is CASSLGQVNTEAFF. The DNA for the CDR3 is TGTGCCAGCAGCTTGGGACAGGTGAACACTGAAGCTTTCTTT.

This chain uses TRBV2 with TRBJ2-7, with 14 positions matching TRBD2. The CDR3 runs 18 residues. Germline-derived CDR1 and CDR2 are SNHLY and FYNNEI. Trimming cost V 5 bases and J 3 bases; bases outside gene matches: 12. This chain's CDR3 is CASSKGTSGGTNDYEQYF. DNA of the CDR3: TGTGCCAGCAGTAAAGGGACTAGCGGGGGAACCAACGACTACGAGCAGTACTTC.

V usage is TRBV5-4 and J usage is TRBJ2-7; perhaps TRBD1 as D (6 bases). Germline V gene sequence: CDR1 SGHNT, CDR2 YYREEE (reference sequence). V was shortened by 2 bases and J by 5 bases, with 14 bases between the two germline ends. There are 14 residues in the CDR3. The CDR3: CASSLTGTKHEQYF. DNA for the CDR3: TGTGCCAGCAGCTTAACCGGGACAAAGCACGAGCAGTACTTC.

This clone was seen a handful of times. The chain couples TRBV5-1 to TRBJ1-1; 7 bases line up with TRBD1. This CDR3 comprises 15 residues. V trimming: 0 bases; J trimming: 3 bases; junction bases outside the gene matches: 5. CDR1 is SGHRS, CDR2 YFSETQ, per germline. The CDR3 region is CASSLAGDRYTEAFF. For the CDR3, the DNA is TGCGCCAGCAGCTTGGCCGGGGACAGATACACTGAAGCTTTCTTT. Full variable domain (missing parts from reference TRBV5-1 and TRBJ1-1): KAGVTQTPRYLIKTRGQQVTLSCSPISGHRSVSWYQQTPGQGLQFLFEYFSETQRNKGNFPGRFSGRQFSNSRSEMNVSTLELGDSALYLCASSLAGDRYTEAFFGQGTRLTVV.

V usage is TRBV10-3 and J usage is TRBJ1-2, with D uncertain. V was shortened by 4 bases and J by 0 bases, with 3 bases between the two germline ends. CDR1 is ENHRY, CDR2 SYGVKD, per germline. The CDR3 is 12 amino acids. Written as DNA, the CDR3 is TGTGCCATCAGTGGCACTAACTATGGCTACACCTTC. Protein sequence: CAISGTNYGYTF.

CDR3 residues: CASKTADATQYF. CDR3 DNA: TGTGCCAGCAAAACGGCAGACGCGACCCAGTACTTC. The chain joins TRBV5-6 to TRBJ2-5; D unclear. Germline V CDR1 and CDR2: SGHDT, YYEEEE. The CDR3 has 12 residues. Deletions cut 6 bases from V and 7 bases from J, with 13 bases between.

The rearrangement uses TRBV30 and TRBJ1-2, with TRBD1 identical over 7 bases. The ends lost 5 bases at V and 6 bases at J; junction bases unmatched: 9. The CDR3 extends over 13 amino acids. Germline CDR1 GTSNPN, CDR2 SVGIG (reference sequence). The CDR3, as DNA: TGTGCCTGGGGAACAGGGGCTTCTGATGGCTACACCTTC. Its protein product is CAWGTGASDGYTF. Drawing the rest from reference TRBV30 and TRBJ1-2, the complete variable domain is SQTIHQWPATLVQPVGSPLSLECTVEGTSNPNLYWYRQAAGRGLQLLFYSVGIGQISSEVPQNLSASRPQDRQFILSSKKLLLSDSGFYLCAWGTGASDGYTFGSGTRLTVV.

This clone has only a few counts. This same CDR3 is encoded by further DNA sequences in the sample. The chain couples TRBV5-6 to TRBJ2-2; D uncertain. This CDR3 region has 14 residues. The ends were cut back, 0 bases at V and 2 bases at J, with 5 bases in the middle. The germline V gene encodes CDR1 SGHDT and CDR2 YYEEEE. CDR3 nucleotides: TGTGCCAGCAGCTTGGGGGCTAACACCGGGGAGCTGTTTTTT. This encodes CASSLGANTGELFF. Drawing the rest from reference TRBV5-6 and TRBJ2-2, the complete variable domain is DAGVTQSPTHLIKTRGQQVTLRCSPKSGHDTVSWYQQALGQGPQFIFQYYEEEERQRGNFPDRFSGHQFPNYSSELNVNALLLGDSALYLCASSLGANTGELFFGEGSRLTVL.

On this clone itself: Other DNA sequences in the sample encode the same CDR3. V and J are TRBV5-1 and TRBJ2-1; D is possibly TRBD2 (6 bases). The germline V gene has CDR1 SGHRS and CDR2 YFSETQ. V gave up 0 bases and J gave up 0 bases, with 7 bases separating them. The length of the CDR3 is 15 residues. CDR3 DNA sequence: TGCGCCAGCAGCTTGGACGGGAGCTCCTACAATGAGCAGTTCTTC. Translating it yields CASSLDGSSYNEQFF.

Written as DNA, the CDR3 is TGTGCCAGCAGTTTCATGGGACGGGGTCCAGCAGGGTACAATGAGCAGTTCTTC. Its translation: CASSFMGRGPAGYNEQFF. The chain combines TRBV28 with TRBJ2-1; D is possibly TRBD1 or TRBD2 (5 bases each). The CDR3 spans 18 residues. V shed 3 bases and J shed 4 bases, with 22 bases lying between them. Germline CDR1 is MDHEN and CDR2 is SYDVKM.

V and J are TRBV7-9 and TRBJ1-1; 7 bases align to TRBD1. The ends lost 5 bases at V and 0 bases at J; junction bases unmatched: 6. This CDR3 is 15 amino acids long. CDR1 is SEHNR, CDR2 FQNEAQ, per germline (reference sequence). CDR3 DNA sequence: TGTGCCAGCAGCCTCTTGACAGGGATGAACACTGAAGCTTTCTTT. It encodes CASSLLTGMNTEAFF.

The V gene is TRBV5-4, the J gene TRBJ1-5; D not resolved. Germline V gives CDR1 SGHNT, CDR2 YYREEE (reference sequence). The V end was cut by 2 bases, the J end by 3 bases, with 18 bases between. The CDR3 is 17 residues long. The CDR3 here is CASSFRAAPGLNQPQHF. CDR3 bases: TGTGCCAGCAGCTTTCGGGCCGCTCCAGGACTCAATCAGCCCCAGCATTTT.

This clone was seen a few times. The V and J genes are TRBV7-9 and TRBJ2-4; 7 bases fit TRBD1. With 5 bases clipped from V and 8 bases from J, the junction kept 12 bases outside the gene matches. Germline V gene lookup returns CDR1 SEHNR and CDR2 FQNEAQ (reference sequence). This CDR3 is built from 15 residues. The CDR3 DNA reads as TGTGCCAGCAGCCCCTTGACAGGGTTGGAGGACATTCAGTACTTC. Translated: CASSPLTGLEDIQYF.

The chain links TRBV4-3 to TRBJ2-4, with D unclear. The CDR3 extends over 17 amino acids. Trimming removed 1 base from V and 3 bases from J, with 16 bases in between. Germline V gene data show CDR1 as LGHNA and CDR2 as YSLEER. This chain's CDR3 is CASSQGLADRLKNIQYF. CDR3 coding DNA: TGCGCCAGCAGCCAAGGTCTGGCGGATCGACTCAAAAACATTCAGTACTTC.

The chain recombines TRBV5-1 with TRBJ2-4; 9 bases agree with TRBD1. The CDR3 has 17 residues. J gave up 3 bases and V 1 base, and 8 bases lay outside the gene matches. Per germline, CDR1 SGHRS and CDR2 YFSETQ. The CDR3 DNA follows: TGCGCCAGCAGCTTGCGAAGACTGGGACAGGGCAAAAACATTCAGTACTTC. Translated: CASSLRRLGQGKNIQYF.